Reported below is one TCR beta chain. The antigen is not known. Researchers isolated at least 7 million PBMCs per sample. A J-beta primer mix and a sample-barcoded 5' primer were used in a second PCR of roughly 6 to 12 cycles. TCRdb re-called the 5' RACE reads through MiXCR, storing one row per CDR3 protein. The data contain fewer than 1,000,000 distinct CDR3 sequences, 40% to 50% of them singletons. The sample is drawn from a study of blood T cells in healthy people across ages. The length of the CDR3 is 15 residues. V lost 0 bases and J lost 5; bases outside the gene matches: 5. The germline gives CDR1 SQVTM, CDR2 ANQGSEA. The study, taken as a whole, reports: Per million T cells, TCR beta diversity dropped about linearly as age rose. The unknown donor CMV status may have confounded expanded clonotype changes. Naive T cell percentage strongly correlated with TCR beta diversity.

This sequence was found in a man aged 60 to 75 in good health. Sequencing was performed on blood. This chain links TRBV29-1 with TRBJ2-3; TRBD1 aligns across 10 bases. DNA for the CDR3: TGCAGCGTTGAAGATCGGACAGGGGGGATAGATACGCAGTATTTT. Amino acids: CSVEDRTGGIDTQYF.